The 5 T cell receptor beta chains below all came from one sample that was sequenced in a study of OX40 agonist ivuxolimab in advanced cancers. The table came from immunoSEQ multiplex PCR; TCRdb's copy has only in-frame clones and leaves some out. The sample lists 50,000 or so clones, roughly 84% occurring once. The source was CD4+ or CD8+ T cells sorted from blood, collected in a trial of the OX40 agonist ivuxolimab. The receptors were sampled from an adult with an advanced solid tumor such as melanoma, head and neck, liver or kidney cancer.

The chain joins TRBV5-1 to TRBJ2-5, with 14 bases identical to TRBD2. CDR3 size: 16 residues. Trimming at V came to 2 bases and at J to 3 bases, leaving 3 bases not matched to a gene. Looked up from germline, CDR1 is SGHRS and CDR2 is YFSETQ. The CDR3 nucleotides are TGCGCCAGCAGCTTCCGGACTAGCGGGGGGAAAGAGACCCAGTACTTC. It yields the protein CASSFRTSGGKETQYF.

The chain employs TRBV9 and TRBJ2-2; possibly TRBD1 for D (6 bases). The CDR3 consists of 15 residues. Per the germline V gene, CDR1 is SGDLS and CDR2 is YYNGEE. V lost 4 bases and J 1 base, leaving 11 bases between the germline ends. The CDR3 DNA sequence: TGTGCCAGCAGCTCCGGGACAAGGAACACCGGGGAGCTGTTTTTT. Translation: CASSSGTRNTGELFF.

This clone was recorded a few times. The J gene is TRBJ2-2, the V gene TRBV6-4; the match to TRBD2 covers 10 bases. The germline V gene has CDR1 MRHNA and CDR2 SNTAGT. The CDR3 is made up of 15 amino acids. J was trimmed by 0 bases and V by 5 bases; bases with no gene match: 0. In DNA, the CDR3 is TGTGCCAGCAGTAGCGGGGGGGCGAACACCGGGGAGCTGTTTTTT. Translation gives CASSSGGANTGELFF.

The chain links TRBV4-3 to TRBJ1-1; D remains unclear. CDR1 and CDR2 (germline): LGHNA, YSLEER. This CDR3 spans 12 amino acids. V was cut by 5 bases and J by 11 bases, with 15 bases left in between. CDR3 amino acids: CASSGVAAGAFF. CDR3 DNA sequence: TGCGCCAGCAGCGGGGTTGCGGCTGGGGCTTTCTTT.

The chain has TRBV5-6 and TRBJ1-1; 7 nucleotides agree with TRBD1. CDR3 length equals 13 residues. CDR1 is SGHDT, CDR2 YYEEEE, per germline. With V trimmed by 4 bases and J by 4 bases, 4 bases remained unmatched. CDR3 bases: TGTGCCAGCAGCAAACAGGGGCCCACTGAAGCTTTCTTT. Translated: CASSKQGPTEAFF.